The clone carrying this T cell receptor (beta chain) was counted many times. Antigen: not known. There were at least 5.5 micrograms of total RNA extracted from every sample. These data belong to a study of blood T cells in healthy people across ages. Study background: Template switching picked up about one barcoded beta molecule for each two T cells. Study-wide findings and caveats: Conclusively comparing naive with antigen-experienced cells was impossible with unsorted PBMCs.

The V end lost 4 bases, the J end lost 7 bases, and 16 bases lay between the germline ends. The CDR3 has 13 amino acids. Germline-derived CDR1 and CDR2 are DFQATT and SNEGSKA (reference sequence). Using a J-beta primer mix together with a sample-barcoded 5' primer, a second PCR was run for roughly 7 to 12 cycles. Each single sample gave us at least 2.5 million CDR3-containing paired-end reads. MiXCR, applied by TCRdb to the 5' RACE reads, yields one record per CDR3 protein. The sample yields about 640,000 distinct CDR3 sequences, less than 35% seen once. This sequence was found in a woman over 75 in good health. J is TRBJ2-5 and V is TRBV20-1; D perhaps matches TRBD2 (6 bases). Specimen: blood. The CDR3 nucleotides are TGCAGTGCTAATCACGGCCAAGCGGGGACCCAGTACTTC. This encodes CSANHGQAGTQYF.